The following is a T cell receptor beta chain sequence with its context. The antigen remains unidentified. The sample comes from a study of shared clonotypes between healthy human individuals. Findings of the study overall: All-four-donor shared clonotypes had higher generation probabilities than non-shared clonotypes did. Larger estimated richness was generally seen in naive subsets than in memory subsets.

Libraries were prepared by immunoSEQ multiplex PCR; TCRdb keeps only in-frame clonotypes and omits some of them. This table has about 2.4 million clones, roughly 93% appearing once. The TCR originated in a man aged 18 to 35 in good health. Some clones in this sample may be carry-over from other donors' samples. Material: naive CD4+ T cells from PBMCs. As to subset: CD45RA+ positively selected.

The DNA of the CDR3 is TGTGCCAGCAGTTTAATTGCAGGGCCCTACAATGAGCAGTTCTTC. This gives the protein CASSLIAGPYNEQFF. This chain uses TRBV28 with TRBJ2-1, with a possible D match to TRBD1 (5 bases). The CDR3 extends over 15 amino acids. Germline V lookup: CDR1 MDHEN, CDR2 SYDVKM. V lost 2 bases and J lost 2, with 10 bases in between.